Listed below are T cell receptor beta chains from one sample, sequenced in a study of graft-versus-host responses after intestinal transplantation. No antigen has been identified for these receptors. Profiled with immunoSEQ multiplex PCR; TCRdb holds only in-frame clones, not every one. The table shows approximately 110,000 clones, with about 92% occurring only once. The sample here was unstimulated CD8+ T cells sorted from spleen or lymph node cells, taken before transplant. All receptors come from a human donor who was the organ donor for an intestinal transplant. CDR3s include the opening cysteine and the closing phenylalanine or tryptophan. The D gene is left open where the match is weak. Part of the rows lack a size; the others show once, few, many or a class for expanded clones.

length: 10
size: NA
J: TRBJ2-7
V: TRBV6-5
D: TRBD2
DNA: TGTGCCGCCCTCGGGGGGGAGCAGTACTTC
CDR3: CAALGGEQYF

length: 15
size: NA
J: TRBJ2-1
V: TRBV6-5
D: NA
DNA: TGTGCCAGCAGTTACTCGAAGGGGGGGTACAATGAGCAGTTCTTC
CDR3: CASSYSKGGYNEQFF

length: 15
size: NA
J: TRBJ2-7
V: TRBV4-3
D: NA
DNA: TGCGCCAGCAGCCAAGACCCCGAAGGAACCTACGAGCAGTACTTC
CDR3: CASSQDPEGTYEQYF

length: 15
size: NA
J: TRBJ2-7
V: TRBV6-1
D: TRBD1
DNA: TGTGCCAGCAGTACCCCCCGACAGGGGACGGGAGAGCAGTACTTC
CDR3: CASSTPRQGTGEQYF

length: 16
size: NA
J: TRBJ2-7
V: TRBV4-2
D: NA
DNA: TGTGCCAGCAGCCGCAATGGGGACGGCTTCCCCTACGAGCAGTACTTC
CDR3: CASSRNGDGFPYEQYF

length: 17
size: few
J: TRBJ1-3
V: TRBV5-6
D: NA
DNA: TGTGCCAGCAGCTTAACCCTCGACAGTGTAGGGGCAAACACCATATATTTT
CDR3: CASSLTLDSVGANTIYF

length: 15
size: NA
J: TRBJ2-7
V: TRBV5-5
D: TRBD1
DNA: TGTGCCAGCAGTCGGACAGGGGGCGTTTTCCACGAGCAGTACTTC
CDR3: CASSRTGGVFHEQYF

length: 11
size: NA
J: TRBJ1-1
V: TRBV28
D: NA
DNA: TGTGCCAGCGGTCCGGGACCTCCGGCTTTCTTT
CDR3: CASGPGPPAFF

length: 17
size: NA
J: TRBJ2-1
V: TRBV4-3
D: NA
DNA: TGCGCCAGCAGCCAAGACGGACTGGAGGGTACCTACAATGAGCAGTTCTTC
CDR3: CASSQDGLEGTYNEQFF

length: 13
size: NA
J: TRBJ2-5
V: TRBV7-6
D: NA
DNA: TGTGCCAGCAGCTACGGATTTCAAGAGACCCAGTACTTC
CDR3: CASSYGFQETQYF

length: 14
size: NA
J: TRBJ2-7
V: TRBV2
D: TRBD1
DNA: TGTGCCAGCAGTTCAACAGGGGGCCTTAGCGAGCAGTACTTC
CDR3: CASSSTGGLSEQYF

length: 14
size: NA
J: TRBJ2-3
V: TRBV19
D: NA
DNA: TGTGCCAGTAGTATCTTTCCAGGCACAGATACGCAGTATTTT
CDR3: CASSIFPGTDTQYF

length: 14
size: once
J: TRBJ2-7
V: TRBV6-6
D: TRBD1
DNA: TGTGCCAGCAGTGTTCAGACAGGGGAGGACGAGCAGTACTTC
CDR3: CASSVQTGEDEQYF

length: 13
size: NA
J: TRBJ2-2
V: TRBV29-1
D: NA
DNA: TGCAGCGTTCTTTGGACGGGCACCGGGGAGCTGTTTTTT
CDR3: CSVLWTGTGELFF

length: 14
size: NA
J: TRBJ2-5
V: TRBV28
D: NA
DNA: TGTGCCAGCAGTCACCTCGTGATTCAAGAGACCCAGTACTTC
CDR3: CASSHLVIQETQYF

length: 14
size: NA
J: TRBJ1-1
V: TRBV4-1
D: NA
DNA: TGCGCCAGCAGCCCCCACAGGGTGAACACTGAAGCTTTCTTT
CDR3: CASSPHRVNTEAFF

length: 15
size: NA
J: TRBJ1-1
V: TRBV28
D: NA
DNA: TGTGCCAGCAGTTTATTCGGGGGAATGAACACTGAAGCTTTCTTT
CDR3: CASSLFGGMNTEAFF

length: 15
size: NA
J: TRBJ2-3
V: TRBV27
D: TRBD1
DNA: TGTGCCAGCAGCCTTAGACAGGGGAGAACAGATACGCAGTATTTT
CDR3: CASSLRQGRTDTQYF

length: 17
size: few
J: TRBJ2-3
V: TRBV4-1
D: NA
DNA: TGCGCCAGCAGCCAAGATTCGTCCAGCAAGATCACAGATACGCAGTATTTT
CDR3: CASSQDSSSKITDTQYF

length: 16
size: NA
J: TRBJ1-4
V: TRBV21-1
D: NA
DNA: TGTGCCAGCAGCACCCAGGTTCAGGCCCAAGGATCAAAACTGTTTTTT
CDR3: CASSTQVQAQGSKLFF

length: 14
size: NA
J: TRBJ2-7
V: TRBV5-6
D: TRBD2
DNA: TGTGCCAGCAGCTTGACTAGCGCGACCTACGAGCAGTACTTC
CDR3: CASSLTSATYEQYF

length: 18
size: NA
J: TRBJ2-1
V: TRBV7-2
D: TRBD2
DNA: TGTGCCAGCAGCCCAAAACGGCTAGCGGGAGGGCCTTGGAATGAGCAGTTCTTC
CDR3: CASSPKRLAGGPWNEQFF

length: 14
size: NA
J: TRBJ2-7
V: TRBV7-6
D: NA
DNA: TGTGCCAGCAGCGTACTGACAGGTTTTTACGAGCAGTACTTC
CDR3: CASSVLTGFYEQYF

length: 13
size: NA
J: TRBJ1-1
V: TRBV19
D: NA
DNA: TGTGCCAGTACCTTGAACGGGAACACTGAAGCTTTCTTT
CDR3: CASTLNGNTEAFF

length: 15
size: NA
J: TRBJ2-7
V: TRBV4-2
D: TRBD2
DNA: TGTGCCAGCAGCCAACGACTAGCGGGAGCGTACGAGCAGTACTTC
CDR3: CASSQRLAGAYEQYF

length: 14
size: NA
J: TRBJ1-3
V: TRBV19
D: TRBD1
DNA: TGTGCCAGTAGCAACGAAGGACAGGGAAGCACCATATATTTT
CDR3: CASSNEGQGSTIYF

length: 14
size: NA
J: TRBJ1-2
V: TRBV9
D: NA
DNA: TGTGCCAGCAGCGTAGGTTGGACAGACTATGGCTACACCTTC
CDR3: CASSVGWTDYGYTF

length: 17
size: NA
J: TRBJ2-7
V: TRBV27
D: TRBD2
DNA: TGTGCCAGCAGTTTATCTGGACTAGCGCCTAGCTCCTACGAGCAGTACTTC
CDR3: CASSLSGLAPSSYEQYF

length: 12
size: few
J: TRBJ1-1
V: TRBV6-1
D: NA
DNA: TGTGCCAGCGGGGGGGGTTACACTGAAGCTTTCTTT
CDR3: CASGGGYTEAFF